The source of this TCR beta chain is a study of T cell responses to AZD1222 COVID-19 vaccine. Worth noting for this clone: Its antigen remains unknown.

Some clones are missing from TCRdb's copy, which holds only in-frame ones; the method was immunoSEQ multiplex PCR. The sample holds more than 120,000 clones; 85% to 95% are singletons and the top ten take about 10%. Regarding the study as a whole: No repertoire was sampled before or during the peak T cell response, only after it.

Trimming took off 3 bases at V and 2 bases at J, with 6 bases between the two ends. Per germline, CDR1 SGDLS and CDR2 YYNGEE. This CDR3 has 13 amino acids. The material was peripheral blood, obtained 28 days after the second AZD1222 dose. This chain joins TRBV9 and TRBJ1-3, with D tentatively TRBD1 (5 bases). This TCR came from an adult who received the AZD1222 COVID-19 vaccine. In DNA, the CDR3 is TGTGCCAGCAGCGGGGGGGCTGGAAACACCATATATTTT. It yields the protein CASSGGAGNTIYF.